This TCR beta chain was documented in a study of siplizumab effects on memory and regulatory T cells. Germline V lookup: CDR1 SGHKS, CDR2 YYEKEE (reference sequence). This CDR3 is 15 amino acids long. Trimming took 7 bases from V and 0 from J; bases not matched to a gene: 9. Clones were read by immunoSEQ multiplex PCR, and TCRdb kept only the in-frame ones, dropping some. The table includes approximately 100,000 clones, about 90% detected once. General study findings and limits: Of the alloreactive clones, only a minor fraction mapped to unstimulated subsets. Memory cells seemed less diverse than naive T cells, which also seemed major contributors to the alloresponse.

As to this clone: What it recognizes is unknown.

The chain employs TRBV5-5 and TRBJ1-2; 7 nucleotides line up with TRBD1. The TCR originated in a human donor in good health. Sequenced material: Tregs sorted from blood. CDR3 in amino acids: CASGTDGLANYGYTF. The CDR3 DNA follows: TGTGCCAGCGGGACAGACGGTTTAGCTAACTATGGCTACACCTTC.